The 2 T cell receptor beta chains below were found in one sample sequenced in a study of beta chain features in type 1 diabetes. Findings of the study overall: There was a moderate but significant shortening of TCRB CDR3s in all four CD4+ subsets of Type 1 diabetes patients.

Which antigens these TCRs recognize remains unknown. Expressed TCRB transcripts were sequenced after all isolated RNA was converted to cDNA. Generated by immunoSEQ multiplex PCR, the TCRdb table keeps only in-frame clones and is missing some. In the table there are about 660,000 clones, 11% to 15% of which are singletons. What was sequenced was naive CD4+ T cells from blood. These receptors all stem from a man in his late teens or twenties with type 1 diabetes.

This clone was found a few times. This chain links TRBV30 with TRBJ1-2; D is unresolved. Germline assignment: CDR1 GTSNPN and CDR2 SVGIG (reference sequence). The V and J ends lost 1 base and 8 bases respectively, with 20 bases between them. This CDR3 has 15 residues. The CDR3 protein is CAWSEGYQPGRGYTF. CDR3 in DNA: TGTGCCTGGAGTGAGGGCTATCAACCTGGAAGGGGCTACACCTTC.

This clone was seen a few times. V is TRBV28 and J is TRBJ2-5; D is ambiguous. The V gene's germline CDR1 is MDHEN and CDR2 SYDVKM. This CDR3 is built from 13 residues. The ends were cut back, 5 bases at V and 2 bases at J, with 9 bases in the middle. This CDR3 is CASSNPHQETQYF. CDR3 DNA: TGTGCCAGCAGTAACCCACATCAAGAGACCCAGTACTTC.